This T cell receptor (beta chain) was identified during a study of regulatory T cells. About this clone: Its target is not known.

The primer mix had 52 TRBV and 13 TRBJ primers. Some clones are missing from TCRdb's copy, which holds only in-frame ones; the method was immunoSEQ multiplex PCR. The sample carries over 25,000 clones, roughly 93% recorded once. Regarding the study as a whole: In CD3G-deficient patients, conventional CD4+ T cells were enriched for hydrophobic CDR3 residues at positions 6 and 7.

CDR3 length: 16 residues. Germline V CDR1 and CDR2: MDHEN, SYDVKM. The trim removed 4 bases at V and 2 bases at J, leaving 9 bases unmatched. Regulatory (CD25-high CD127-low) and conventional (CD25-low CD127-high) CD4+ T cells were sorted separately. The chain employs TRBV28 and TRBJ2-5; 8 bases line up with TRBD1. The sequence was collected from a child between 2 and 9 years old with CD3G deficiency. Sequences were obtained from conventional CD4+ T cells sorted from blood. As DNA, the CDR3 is TGTGCCAGCAGTTCCCTCCTCCGGACAGGGCAAGAGACCCAGTACTTC. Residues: CASSSLLRTGQETQYF.